This TCR beta chain was recovered during a study of blood T cells in healthy people across ages. Overall study results and limits: The donors' CMV status was not determined, possibly confounding changes in expanded clonotypes.

On this clonotype: Its antigen is still unknown.

The use of a sample-barcoded 5' primer and a J-beta primer mix characterized a second PCR of about 6 to 12 cycles. A 12-random-nucleotide template-switch adaptor tagged each cDNA molecule. TCRdb called the 5' RACE reads again in MiXCR, with one record for every CDR3 protein. Of 1.5 million to 2 million distinct CDR3 sequences in the sample, about 50% were seen once. Unmatched junction bases numbered 4, after V lost 3 bases and J lost 0 bases. The CDR3 sequence is 15 residues long. Germline loops: CDR1 MNHEY, CDR2 SVGAGI. Healthy Caucasian individuals from Russia aged about 6 to 100 served as donors. Sequencing was done on a sample of blood. The gene calls are TRBV6-5 and TRBJ2-5; 7 positions match TRBD2. The receptor was derived from a woman aged 40 to 55 in good health. As DNA, the CDR3 is TGTGCCAGCAGTTATCTAGCGGAGTACCAAGAGACCCAGTACTTC. Translation: CASSYLAEYQETQYF.